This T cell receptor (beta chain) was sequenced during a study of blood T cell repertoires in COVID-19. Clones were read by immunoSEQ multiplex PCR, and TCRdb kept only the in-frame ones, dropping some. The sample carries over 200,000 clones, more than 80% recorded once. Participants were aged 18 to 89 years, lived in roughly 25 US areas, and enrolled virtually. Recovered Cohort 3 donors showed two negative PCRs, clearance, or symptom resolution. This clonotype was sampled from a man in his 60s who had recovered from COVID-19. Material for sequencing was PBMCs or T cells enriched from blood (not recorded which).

The CDR3 coding sequence is TGCGCCAGCAGCTCGACAGGGGTTGGAAACACCATATATTTT. This translates into CASSSTGVGNTIYF. The rearrangement links TRBV5-1 to TRBJ1-3, with 8 positions matching TRBD1. J lost 3 bases, V lost 3 bases, and 2 bases had no gene match. The V gene's germline CDR1 is SGHRS and CDR2 YFSETQ. The CDR3 contains 14 residues.